The sequence of this T cell receptor (beta chain) was determined in a study of T-cell reconstitution after alpha-beta-depleted transplantation in children. General study points: The authors attributed T-cell counts and diversity one year after transplant mostly to newly produced T cells. Recipient T cells and thymic progenitors that survived were the source of the high TCRbeta diversity seen at day 60 in some patients.

During its preparation, the TCRbeta library received unique molecular identifiers. Via MiXCR, TCRdb re-called the PCR reads, giving one row per CDR3 protein. In the table there are 500,000 to 650,000 distinct CDR3 sequences, over 10% of which are singletons. CDR3 size: 17 residues. Trimming took 0 bases from V and 0 from J, leaving 14 bases between them. CDR1 is SGHRS and CDR2 is YFSETQ in the germline V gene. On this clonotype itself: What it binds is not known.

The receptor's source is a female patient between 2 and 15 years old who had a stem cell transplant for aplastic anemia, so the T cells may come from the graft donor. The sample here was PBMCs, mostly from graft donor cells, taken 180 days after TCRalphabeta/CD19-depleted stem cell transplant. This sequence joins TRBV5-1 and TRBJ2-3; TRBD1 or TRBD2 may be the D gene (5 bases each). CDR3: CASSLVPGTFSTDTQYF. Written as DNA, the CDR3 is TGCGCCAGCAGCTTGGTTCCCGGGACCTTTAGCACAGATACGCAGTATTTT.